Sequencing of this TCR beta chain was carried out in a study of shared clonotypes between healthy human individuals. TCRdb's copy holds only in-frame clones and misses some; the assay was immunoSEQ multiplex PCR. The repertoire holds almost 700,000 clones, with around 90% as singletons. Naive CD8 isolation took CD45RO-negative cells positively selected for CCR7 and excluded terminally differentiated effector memory CD45RA+ cells. The length of the CDR3 is 12 residues. Germline loops: CDR1 MNHNS, CDR2 SASEGT. The ends were cut back, 7 bases at V and 3 bases at J, with 10 bases in the middle. This sequence originates from a man between 25 and 39 years old in good health. The chain carries TRBV6-1 and TRBJ2-7; D tentatively reads TRBD1 or TRBD2 (5 bases each). Input material: naive CD8+ T cells sorted from blood. For the CDR3, the DNA is TGTGCCAGCATCAGGGACGGCTACGAGCAGTACTTC. It yields the protein CASIRDGYEQYF.